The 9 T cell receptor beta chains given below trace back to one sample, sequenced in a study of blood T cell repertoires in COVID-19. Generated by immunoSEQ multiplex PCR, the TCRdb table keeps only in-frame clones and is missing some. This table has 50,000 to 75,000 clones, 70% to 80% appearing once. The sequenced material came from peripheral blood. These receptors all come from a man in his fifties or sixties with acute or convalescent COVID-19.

CDR3 sequence (DNA): TGTGCCAGTAGTATAGTCGGAGCATATAATTCACCCCTCCACTTT. The encoded protein is CASSIVGAYNSPLHF. V and J are TRBV19 and TRBJ1-6; no firm D call. The CDR3 spans 15 residues. V lost 1 base to trimming and J lost 4 bases, with 8 bases between them. CDR1 is LNHDA, CDR2 SQIVND, per germline (reference sequence).

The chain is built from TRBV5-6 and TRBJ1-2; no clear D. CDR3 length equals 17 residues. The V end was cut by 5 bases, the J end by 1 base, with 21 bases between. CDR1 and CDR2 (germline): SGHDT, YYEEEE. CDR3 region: CASRQALRYSNNYGYTF. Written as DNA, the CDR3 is TGTGCCAGCAGGCAAGCCCTCAGGTACAGCAATAACTATGGCTACACCTTC.

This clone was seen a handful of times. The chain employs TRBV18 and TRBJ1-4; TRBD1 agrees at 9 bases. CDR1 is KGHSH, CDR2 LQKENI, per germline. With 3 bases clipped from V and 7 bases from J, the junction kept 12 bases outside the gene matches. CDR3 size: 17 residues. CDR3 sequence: CASSPSLSQTGGEKLFF. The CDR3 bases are TGTGCCAGCTCACCCTCCCTTTCTCAGACAGGGGGTGAAAAACTGTTTTTT.

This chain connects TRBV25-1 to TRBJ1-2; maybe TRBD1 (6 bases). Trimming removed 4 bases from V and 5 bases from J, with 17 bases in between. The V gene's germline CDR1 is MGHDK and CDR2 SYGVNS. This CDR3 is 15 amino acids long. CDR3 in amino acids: CASSAGPPRGYGYTF. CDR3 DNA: TGTGCCAGCAGTGCCGGCCCCCCGAGGGGGTATGGCTACACCTTC.

The CDR3 spells CASSRGQYGPLHF. CDR3 in DNA: TGTGCCAGCAGCCGGGGCCAGTATGGACCCCTCCACTTT. The chain links TRBV14 to TRBJ1-6; a possible D gene is TRBD1 (5 bases). CDR1 is SGHDN, CDR2 FVKESK, per germline. The CDR3 is 13 amino acids. The V end lost 4 bases, the J end lost 12 bases, and 13 bases lay between the germline ends. Based on the CDR3 plus reference TRBV14 and TRBJ1-6, the full variable domain is EAGVTQFPSHSVIEKGQTVTLRCDPISGHDNLYWYRRVMGKEIKFLLHFVKESKQDESGMPNNRFLAERTGGTYSTLKVQPAELEDSGVYFCASSRGQYGPLHFGNGTRLTVT.

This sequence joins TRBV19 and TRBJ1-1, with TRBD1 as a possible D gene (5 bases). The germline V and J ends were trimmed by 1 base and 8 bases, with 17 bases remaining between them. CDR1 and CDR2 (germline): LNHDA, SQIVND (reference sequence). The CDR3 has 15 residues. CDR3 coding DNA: TGTGCCAGTAGTATAGTCAGGGCAGGCGATCTAGAAGCTTTCTTT. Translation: CASSIVRAGDLEAFF.

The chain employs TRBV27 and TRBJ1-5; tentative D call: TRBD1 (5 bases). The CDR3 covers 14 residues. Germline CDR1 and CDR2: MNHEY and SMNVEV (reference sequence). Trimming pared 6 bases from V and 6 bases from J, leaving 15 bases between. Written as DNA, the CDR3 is TGTGCCAGCAGCGTCGGGGGGTTAGGTCAGCCCCAGCATTTT. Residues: CASSVGGLGQPQHF.

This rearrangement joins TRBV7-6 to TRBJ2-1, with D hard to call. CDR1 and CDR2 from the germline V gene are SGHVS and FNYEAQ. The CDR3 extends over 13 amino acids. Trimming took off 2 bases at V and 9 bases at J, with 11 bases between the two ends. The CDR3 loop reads CASSLSGPLEQFF. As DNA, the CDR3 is TGTGCCAGCAGCTTAAGTGGGCCCCTTGAGCAGTTCTTC.

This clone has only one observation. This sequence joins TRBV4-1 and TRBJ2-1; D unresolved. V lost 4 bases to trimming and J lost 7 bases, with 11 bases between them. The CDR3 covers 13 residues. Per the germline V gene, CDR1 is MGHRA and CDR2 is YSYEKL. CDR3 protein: CASSLLYRNEQFF. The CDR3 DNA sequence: TGCGCCAGCAGCCTGCTCTATAGAAATGAGCAGTTCTTC.